This is a list of T cell receptor beta chains from one sample in a study of beta chain features in type 1 diabetes. Libraries were prepared by immunoSEQ multiplex PCR; TCRdb keeps only in-frame clonotypes and omits some of them. The table shows more than 150,000 clones, with roughly 9.1% occurring only once. Source material: central memory CD4+ T cells from blood. Every receptor here comes from a woman aged 18-29 years in good health. Both conserved end residues are part of each CDR3. The D gene is left open where the match is weak. The listing skips clone size in some rows; elsewhere it reads once, few, many or a size class.

clone size	V gene	J gene	D gene	CDR3 protein
few	TRBV19	TRBJ1-1	TRBD1	CASSTAWTGGNTEAFF
few	TRBV9	TRBJ2-1	TRBD1	CASSVGSSGGEQFF
few	TRBV30	TRBJ2-1	NA	CACPLEAVSQGDEQFF
many	TRBV6-4	TRBJ1-1	NA	CARSTARTEAFF
NA	TRBV30	TRBJ1-1	NA	CAWTGGGVNTEAFF
few	TRBV5-8	TRBJ2-1	NA	CASSLGLYNEQFF
NA	TRBV7-9	TRBJ2-1	NA	CASSLETGSQSNEQFF
NA	TRBV6-6	TRBJ1-2	NA	CASSYGLGGGYTF
NA	TRBV6-1	TRBJ1-3	NA	CASSGQDPTISGNTIYF
NA	TRBV6-1	TRBJ2-3	TRBD1	CASESQGAVGDTQYF
many	TRBV6-1	TRBJ2-1	NA	CASRLVNEQFF
NA	TRBV9	TRBJ2-7	TRBD2	CASSQAGQTSHEQYF
few	TRBV9	TRBJ2-1	TRBD2	CASSPIRLANNEQFF
few	TRBV2	TRBJ2-6	NA	CASSAGGAGANVLTF
NA	TRBV5-1	TRBJ2-2	TRBD2	CASSYDSGRTGELFF
few	TRBV9	TRBJ2-2	NA	CASSARLEHTGELFF
NA	TRBV5-1	TRBJ2-5	TRBD2	CASSLEGLAIQETQYF
few	TRBV6-1	TRBJ1-5	NA	CASRDGQWQPQHF
few	TRBV29-1	TRBJ2-3	TRBD1	CSVGTGGTDTQYF
NA	TRBV5-6	TRBJ2-3	TRBD2	CASSLWGGSNTQYF
NA	TRBV14	TRBJ2-1	NA	CASSQERDWVYNEQFF
few	TRBV30	TRBJ2-5	TRBD2	CAWSPQAGAETQYF
few	TRBV6-5	TRBJ1-5	NA	CASSPQGLQPQHF
few	TRBV30	TRBJ1-2	TRBD1	CAWGRGAFNYGYTF
few	TRBV5-4	TRBJ1-1	NA	CASSLDGKGAFF